This passage covers 18 T cell receptor beta chains from one sample sequenced in a study of cytomegalovirus exposure and HLA in healthy donors. Primers included in the PCR were 60 Vbeta and 13 Jbeta primers. Some clones are missing from TCRdb's copy, which holds only in-frame ones; the method was immunoSEQ multiplex PCR. The sample contains fewer than 200,000 clones, more than 80% of which appear only once. Specimen: PBMCs. The receptors shown here come from a woman aged 18 to 35 in good health and CMV-seropositive.

The rearrangement joins TRBV18 to TRBJ2-7; D is unresolved. The CDR3 consists of 11 residues. Germline values: CDR1 KGHSH, CDR2 LQKENI. V lost 2 bases to trimming and J lost 6 bases, with 5 bases between them. The CDR3 spells CASSPGREQYF. The CDR3 coding sequence is TGTGCCAGCTCACCAGGGCGCGAGCAGTACTTC.

This clone was seen just once. One end of the junction fails to match germline, which may point to a read error. V usage is TRBV15 and J usage is TRBJ2-5, with a weak D call TRBD1 (5 bases). CDR3 length equals 13 residues. CDR1 is LNHNV and CDR2 is YYDKDF in the germline V gene (reference sequence). CDR3 sequence reads: CATSRDERSRVHF. The CDR3 nucleotides read TGTGCCACCAGCAGAGATGAAAGGAGCAGGGTCCACTTC.

This clone was found a few times. The CDR3 DNA reads as TGTGCCAGCAGCCAAGGGGACAGGGGGTTTCAGCCCCAGCATTTT. The encoded protein is CASSQGDRGFQPQHF. The V gene is TRBV4-2, the J gene TRBJ1-5; 11 bases fit TRBD1. The CDR3 loop spans 15 amino acids. The germline CDR1 and CDR2 sequences are LGHNA and YNFKEQ. V was pared by 1 base and J by 6 bases, with 2 bases of the junction left unmatched.

The genes are TRBV27 and TRBJ2-7; D uncertain. This CDR3 has 14 amino acids. The germline V gene has CDR1 MNHEY and CDR2 SMNVEV (reference sequence). The V and J ends lost 5 bases and 0 bases respectively, with 11 bases between them. For the CDR3, the DNA is TGTGCCAGCAGTCCCACAAAAAGCTCCTACGAGCAGTACTTC. This codes for CASSPTKSSYEQYF.

The CDR3 DNA follows: TGTGCCAGCAGCTTAGGGGCAGGGGGTGGAGAAAAACTGTTTTTT. Protein: CASSLGAGGGEKLFF. The gene calls are TRBV7-2 and TRBJ1-4; TRBD1 matches at 7 bases. The V and J ends lost 1 base and 8 bases, in that order; junction bases with no gene match: 7. The CDR3 length is 15 residues. The germline V gene has CDR1 SGHTA and CDR2 FQGNSA.

The gene calls are TRBV6-5 and TRBJ1-1; 8 bases are a match to TRBD1. Germline CDR1 MNHEY, CDR2 SVGAGI. This CDR3 is built from 15 residues. V dropped 0 bases and J dropped 6; count of bases not matched to a gene: 6. CDR3 region: CASSYSPDRASEAFF. CDR3 sequence (DNA): TGTGCCAGCAGTTACTCGCCGGACAGGGCTTCTGAAGCTTTCTTT.

The V gene is TRBV6-9, the J gene TRBJ2-5; unclear D gene. The J call may be incorrect, as the DNA end agrees better with TRBJ2-7. The CDR3 sequence is 15 residues long. The germline V gene has CDR1 MNHGY and CDR2 SVAAGI. CDR3 sequence: CASSPASCPLYEQYF. CDR3 sequence (DNA): TGTGCCAGCAGTCCCGCAAGTTGCCCCCTCTACGAGCAGTACTTC.

This clone was recorded a few times. The chain combines TRBV7-9 with TRBJ2-1, with D unclear. Germline V gives CDR1 SEHNR, CDR2 FQNEAQ (reference sequence). Trimming removed 5 bases from V and 1 base from J, with 12 bases in between. The length of the CDR3 is 15 residues. The CDR3 region has the DNA TGTGCCAGCAGCAAACGACTGGGTTCCTACAATGAGCAGTTCTTC. Its protein product is CASSKRLGSYNEQFF.

The chain uses TRBV7-9 and TRBJ2-3; D possibly corresponds to TRBD2 (5 bases). Germline values: CDR1 SEHNR, CDR2 FQNEAQ (reference sequence). V lost 5 bases, J lost 7 bases, and 16 bases lay in between. CDR3 length: 14 residues. The CDR3 DNA sequence: TGTGCCAGCAGCCACCAGAGCGGTGAAAATACGCAGTATTTT. This encodes CASSHQSGENTQYF.

This sequence joins TRBV2 and TRBJ2-5; 8 bases match TRBD2. The CDR3 extends over 14 amino acids. Trimming took 4 bases from V and 2 from J; bases not matched to a gene: 3. Germline V gene lookup returns CDR1 SNHLY and CDR2 FYNNEI. CDR3 sequence reads: CASSGSGVQETQYF. CDR3 DNA: TGTGCCAGCAGTGGTAGCGGGGTGCAAGAGACCCAGTACTTC.

The chain couples TRBV28 to TRBJ1-2; 8 nucleotides line up with TRBD1. V shed 3 bases, J shed 6 bases, and the junction held 12 bases outside the gene matches. CDR3 length: 16 residues. CDR1 is MDHEN and CDR2 is SYDVKM in the germline V gene. This chain's CDR3 is CASSLYSLGQGDGYTF. CDR3 nucleotide sequence: TGTGCCAGCAGTTTGTACTCACTCGGACAGGGCGATGGCTACACCTTC.

This clone has just one count. The genes are TRBV1 and TRBJ2-7; TRBD1 was called by the table and not checked on the DNA. TRBV1 counts as a pseudogene. CDR3 length: 14 residues. The CDR3 loop is CTSKTGVRASEQYF. The CDR3 bases are TGCACCAGCAAGACAGGGGTTCGAGCGAGCGAGCAGTACTTC.

This clone came up once. This chain connects TRBV7-2 to TRBJ1-1; D unresolved. The CDR3 runs 13 residues. Deletions cut 2 bases from V and 10 bases from J, with 14 bases between. Germline V CDR1 and CDR2: SGHTA, FQGNSA. CDR3 in amino acids: CASSLMGSGGAFF. The DNA of the CDR3 is TGTGCCAGCAGCTTAATGGGCAGCGGCGGAGCTTTCTTT.

This clone was counted a single time. This chain links TRBV19 with TRBJ1-1; 8 bases agree with TRBD1. There are 14 residues in the CDR3. The V and J ends lost 6 bases and 2 bases, in that order; junction bases with no gene match: 5. Germline V gene sequence: CDR1 LNHDA, CDR2 SQIVND (reference sequence). This chain's CDR3 is CASSPQGGNTEAFF. Here the CDR3 DNA reads TGTGCCAGTAGCCCACAGGGGGGAAACACTGAAGCTTTCTTT. Combining the CDR3 with reference TRBV19 and TRBJ1-1 gives the whole variable domain DGGITQSPKYLFRKEGQNVTLSCEQNLNHDAMYWYRQDPGQGLRLIYYSQIVNDFQKGDIAEGYSVSREKKESFPLTVTSAQKNPTAFYLCASSPQGGNTEAFFGQGTRLTVV.

The table lists this clone with a few counts. V usage is TRBV19 and J usage is TRBJ2-1, with D possibly being TRBD2 (6 bases). Trimming cost V 6 bases and J 10 bases, with 13 bases left between them. Germline loops: CDR1 LNHDA, CDR2 SQIVND (reference sequence). CDR3 length: 12 residues. The CDR3 here is CASRSGFSEQFF. The CDR3 DNA follows: TGTGCCAGTAGAAGCGGGTTCAGCGAGCAGTTCTTC.

V and J are TRBV6-5 and TRBJ1-5, with a weak D call TRBD1 (5 bases). The V and J ends lost 4 bases and 9 bases respectively, with 16 bases between them. Germline V gives CDR1 MNHEY, CDR2 SVGAGI. The CDR3 is made up of 14 amino acids. CDR3 protein: CASSFAGNMLPQHF. CDR3 DNA: TGTGCCAGCAGTTTTGCAGGGAACATGTTGCCCCAGCATTTT.

This clone was seen a single time. The chain uses TRBV5-8 and TRBJ1-1; 9 nucleotides match TRBD1. J was trimmed by 0 bases and V by 0 bases; bases with no gene match: 0. Germline CDR1 and CDR2: SGHTS and YDEGEE. The CDR3 has 15 amino acids. CDR3 region: CASSLGDRVNTEAFF. CDR3 DNA sequence: TGTGCCAGCAGCTTGGGGGACAGGGTGAACACTGAAGCTTTCTTT.

The chain links TRBV7-8 to TRBJ2-7, with D hard to call. Per germline, CDR1 SGHVS and CDR2 FQNEAQ. The ends were cut back, 1 base at V and 4 bases at J, with 5 bases in the middle. The CDR3 runs to 12 residues. The CDR3 DNA reads TGTGCCAGCAGCTTAGATCAATACGAGCAGTACTTC. It specifies CASSLDQYEQYF.